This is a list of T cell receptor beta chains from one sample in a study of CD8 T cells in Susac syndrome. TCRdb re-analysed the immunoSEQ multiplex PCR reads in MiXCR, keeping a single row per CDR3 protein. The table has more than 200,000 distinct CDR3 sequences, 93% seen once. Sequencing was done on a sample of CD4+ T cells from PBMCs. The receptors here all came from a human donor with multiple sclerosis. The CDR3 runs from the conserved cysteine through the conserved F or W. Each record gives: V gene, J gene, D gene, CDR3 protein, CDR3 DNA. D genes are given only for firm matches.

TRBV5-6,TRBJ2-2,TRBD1,CASSIDRGLNTGELFF,TGTGCCAGCAGCATTGACAGGGGCCTGAACACCGGGGAGCTGTTTTTT
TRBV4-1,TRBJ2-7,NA,CASSLEVARSYEQYF,TGCGCCAGCAGCCTGGAAGTTGCCCGCTCCTACGAGCAGTACTTC
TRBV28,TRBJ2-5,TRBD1,CASNRDRGGETQYF,TGTGCCAGCAACCGGGACAGGGGAGGAGAGACCCAGTACTTC
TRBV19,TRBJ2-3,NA,CASSMSATSTDTQYF,TGTGCCAGTAGTATGTCGGCCACTAGCACAGATACGCAGTATTTT
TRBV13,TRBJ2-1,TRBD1,CASSTRQGVLYEQFF,TGTGCCAGCAGCACTCGACAGGGGGTATTGTATGAGCAGTTCTTC
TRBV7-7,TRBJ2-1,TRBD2,CASSLAGADNEQFF,TGTGCTAGCAGCTTAGCGGGAGCCGACAATGAGCAGTTCTTC
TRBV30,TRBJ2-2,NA,CAWSVLLRTNTGELFF,TGTGCCTGGAGTGTATTACTGCGGACCAACACCGGGGAGCTGTTTTTT
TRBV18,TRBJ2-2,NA,CASSPPVVQTNTGELFF,TGTGCCAGCTCACCACCTGTCGTACAGACTAACACCGGGGAGCTGTTTTTT
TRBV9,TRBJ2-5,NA,CASSVAVGAGETQYF,TGTGCCAGCAGCGTAGCTGTGGGGGCGGGGGAGACCCAGTACTTC
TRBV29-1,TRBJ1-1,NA,CSVGLGRGNTEAFF,TGCAGCGTTGGCCTGGGCAGAGGGAACACTGAAGCTTTCTTT
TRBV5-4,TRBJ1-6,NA,CASSLEGQHSPLHF,TGTGCCAGCAGCTTGGAAGGACAGCATTCACCCCTCCACTTT
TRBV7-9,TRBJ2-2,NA,CASSFYDTGELFF,TGTGCCAGCAGCTTTTATGACACCGGGGAGCTGTTTTTT